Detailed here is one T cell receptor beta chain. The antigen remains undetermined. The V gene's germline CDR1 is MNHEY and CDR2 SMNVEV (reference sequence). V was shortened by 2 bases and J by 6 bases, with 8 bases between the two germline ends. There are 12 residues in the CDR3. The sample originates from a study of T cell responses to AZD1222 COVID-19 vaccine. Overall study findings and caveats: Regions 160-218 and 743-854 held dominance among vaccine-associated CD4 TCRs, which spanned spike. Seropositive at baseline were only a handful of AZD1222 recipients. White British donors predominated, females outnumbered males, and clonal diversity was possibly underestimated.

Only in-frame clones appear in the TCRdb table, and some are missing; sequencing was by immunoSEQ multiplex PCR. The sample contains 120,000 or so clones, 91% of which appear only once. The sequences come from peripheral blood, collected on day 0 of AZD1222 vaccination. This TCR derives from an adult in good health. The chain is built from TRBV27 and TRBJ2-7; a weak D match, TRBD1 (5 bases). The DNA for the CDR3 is TGTGCCAGCAGTTTAACAGGTGTCGAGCAGTACTTC. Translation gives CASSLTGVEQYF.